These 25 T cell receptor beta chains came from one sample sequenced in a study of response to subunit inactivated influenza vaccine (dated by TCRdb to the late 2010s). Per the publication, the time point label means: approximately 47 days after influenza vaccine administration. The method was RT-PCR. Instrument used: Illumina HiSeq 2500. TCRdb trimmed public reads at Q25 via fastp, called clones via MiXCR and kept in-frame beta chains. Identical CDR3 protein sequences are pooled into one entry, listed with their most common genes and DNA. The sample data list under 200,000 distinct CDR3 sequences, and roughly 11% of these were observed just once. Jointly, the top ten make up roughly an eighth of the sample. The source was non-naive T cells sorted from PBMCs, collected 45 days after vaccination. The label giving this sample's cell subset or site can be read as: memory T cell fraction. The receptors were sampled from a middle-aged man who received an inactivated influenza vaccine. Donor details come from another sample of the same person, matched by shared clones.

This clonotype was observed at least ten times. The CDR3 is CASSVLAGTYEQYF. CDR3 DNA sequence: TGTGCCAGCAGTGTGCTAGCGGGTACCTACGAGCAGTACTTC. V is TRBV2 and J is TRBJ2-7, with 8 bases lining up with TRBD2. Looked up from germline, CDR1 is SNHLY and CDR2 is FYNNEI. Trimming cost V 4 bases and J 2 bases; bases outside gene matches: 4. The CDR3 extends over 14 amino acids.

The chain couples TRBV9 to TRBJ2-5; 15 nucleotides agree with TRBD2. Germline trimming cut 3 bases from V and 1 base from J; bases unmatched to any gene: 4. Germline V CDR1 and CDR2: SGDLS, YYNGEE. The CDR3 loop spans 17 amino acids. The CDR3 loop is CASSDGTSGGTQETQYF. For the CDR3, the DNA is TGTGCCAGCAGCGACGGGACTAGCGGGGGGACCCAAGAGACCCAGTACTTC.

The V and J genes are TRBV9 and TRBJ2-7; tentatively, D is TRBD2 (5 bases). Trimming cost V 0 bases and J 3 bases, with 10 bases left between them. The CDR3 has 14 residues. The germline gives CDR1 SGDLS, CDR2 YYNGEE. CDR3 region: CASSVGGGGYEQYF. The CDR3 DNA reads TGTGCCAGCAGCGTAGGTGGAGGAGGCTACGAGCAGTACTTC.

The rearrangement links TRBV12-3 or TRBV12-4 to TRBJ2-1; D tentatively reads TRBD1 or TRBD2 (6 bases each). The ends were cut back, 2 bases at V and 12 bases at J, with 14 bases in the middle. The CDR3 sequence is 13 residues long. CDR3 region: CASSLPGGERQFF. In DNA form, the CDR3 reads TGTGCCAGCAGTTTACCCGGGGGCGAGCGGCAGTTCTTC.

V and J are TRBV4-2 and TRBJ1-4; TRBD1 might be the D (5 bases). The germline V gene encodes CDR1 LGHNA and CDR2 YNFKEQ. Trimming took off 0 bases at V and 0 bases at J, with 11 bases between the two ends. This CDR3 spans 17 amino acids. The CDR3 bases are TGTGCCAGCAGCCAAGAATGGGGGACTGCAACTAATGAAAAACTGTTTTTT. Its protein is CASSQEWGTATNEKLFF.

The rearrangement joins TRBV29-1 to TRBJ2-5; TRBD2 might be the D (6 bases). CDR3 length equals 13 residues. The V and J ends lost 5 bases and 3 bases respectively, with 13 bases between them. Per germline, CDR1 SQVTM and CDR2 ANQGSEA. The CDR3 reads CSVYLGGKETQYF. Written as DNA, the CDR3 is TGCAGCGTTTACCTAGGCGGGAAAGAGACCCAGTACTTC.

V is TRBV10-3 and J is TRBJ1-2; D is possibly TRBD1 (5 bases). The germline CDR1 and CDR2 sequences are ENHRY and SYGVKD. V was clipped by 3 bases and J by 7 bases, with 21 bases between them. The CDR3 extends over 16 amino acids. CDR3 sequence (DNA): TGTGCCATCAGTGAAGGGTTTTCCCCACAGGTTGGTGGCTACACCTTC. This sequence encodes CAISEGFSPQVGGYTF.

This clonotype was detected only a few times. The CDR3 sequence: CASSLRPIGQGASYEQYF. In DNA form, the CDR3 reads TGCGCCAGCAGCTTAAGACCAATTGGACAGGGAGCCTCCTACGAGCAGTACTTC. The genes are TRBV5-1 and TRBJ2-7; TRBD1 matches 8 bases. J lost 0 bases, V lost 2 bases, and 13 bases had no gene match. Germline V gene lookup returns CDR1 SGHRS and CDR2 YFSETQ. This CDR3 region has 18 residues.

This clonotype was picked up a small number of times. The CDR3 bases are TGTGCCAGCAGTTTACGATGGACTAGCAGAGCCTACGAGCAGTACTTC. This sequence encodes CASSLRWTSRAYEQYF. The chain carries TRBV28 and TRBJ2-7, with TRBD2 matching over 8 bases. This CDR3 comprises 16 residues. Germline lookup yields CDR1 MDHEN and CDR2 SYDVKM. V dropped 2 bases and J dropped 2; count of bases not matched to a gene: 8.

The V and J genes are TRBV6-5 and TRBJ2-2; TRBD1 might be the D (6 bases). The CDR3 consists of 15 residues. V gave up 6 bases and J gave up 3 bases, with 14 bases separating them. CDR1 and CDR2 from the germline V gene are MNHEY and SVGAGI. The CDR3 nucleotides read TGTGCCAGCAGGTTACTCCCAGGGGACACCGGGGAGCTGTTTTTT. Protein product: CASRLLPGDTGELFF.

This chain joins TRBV7-8 and TRBJ2-7; D unresolved. The CDR3 sequence is 16 residues long. In germline, CDR1 is SGHVS, CDR2 FQNEAQ. Trimming left V 4 bases short and J 3 bases short, with 19 bases between. Here the CDR3 reads CASSSTDLLGYYEQYF. In DNA, the CDR3 is TGTGCCAGCAGCTCCACAGACCTACTTGGGTACTACGAGCAGTACTTC.

This clonotype was seen at least ten times. The chain recombines TRBV12-3 or TRBV12-4 with TRBJ1-2, with D unresolved. The CDR3 spans 15 residues. Trimming shortened V by 3 bases and J by 1 base, and 12 bases separated the two germline ends. The CDR3 region is CASSFGRPSNYGYTF. For the CDR3, the DNA is TGTGCCAGCAGTTTTGGCAGGCCCAGTAACTATGGCTACACCTTC.

This clonotype appeared a few times. This rearrangement joins TRBV5-6 to TRBJ1-2, with D unclear. This CDR3 comprises 14 residues. V lost 0 bases and J lost 8, with 14 bases in between. CDR1 is SGHDT, CDR2 YYEEEE, per germline. CDR3 region: CASSLADRITGYTF. The CDR3 DNA reads TGTGCCAGCAGCTTGGCGGATCGCATTACGGGCTACACCTTC.

The CDR3 spells CASSWGPHSETQYF. CDR3 bases: TGTGCCAGCAGTTGGGGTCCTCACTCCGAGACCCAGTACTTC. The chain uses TRBV6-2 or TRBV6-3 and TRBJ2-5; D is unresolved. Germline assignment: CDR1 MNHEY and CDR2 SVGEGT. This CDR3 contains 14 residues. V lost 4 bases, J lost 5 bases, and 14 bases lay in between.

The CDR3 loop is CASSPRQGLETQYF. Written as DNA, the CDR3 is TGTGCCAGCAGCCCGCGACAGGGGCTGGAGACCCAGTACTTC. V gene TRBV5-4 combines with J gene TRBJ2-5, with 8 bases matching TRBD1. This CDR3 is built from 14 residues. Looked up from germline, CDR1 is SGHNT and CDR2 is YYREEE (reference sequence). V shed 4 bases and J 5 bases; nucleotides not matched to a gene: 7.

The chain uses TRBV20-1 and TRBJ2-3, with a tentative D call TRBD1 (6 bases). In germline, CDR1 is DFQATT, CDR2 SNEGSKA (reference sequence). V lost 5 bases and J lost 5, with 23 bases in between. CDR3 length equals 16 residues. The CDR3 is CSAVLFRDTTLDTQYF. The CDR3 coding sequence is TGCAGTGCTGTCCTATTCCGGGACACGACTCTAGATACGCAGTATTTT.

This clonotype was recorded at least ten times. The rearrangement uses TRBV12-3 or TRBV12-4 and TRBJ1-1; D possibly corresponds to TRBD1 (5 bases). The V end was cut by 8 bases, the J end by 5 bases, with 21 bases between. This CDR3 region has 15 residues. This chain's CDR3 is CASHFPRGTGTEAFF. As DNA, the CDR3 is TGTGCCAGCCACTTTCCCCGGGGGACGGGGACTGAAGCTTTCTTT.

The genes are TRBV4-1 and TRBJ2-2, with D perhaps being TRBD1 or TRBD2 (5 bases each). Germline loops: CDR1 MGHRA, CDR2 YSYEKL. The CDR3 is 14 amino acids. The V gene lost 4 bases and the J gene lost 5 bases, with 11 bases spanning the gap. The CDR3 region has the DNA TGCGCCAGCAGCCCCCCCGGGGCGACCGGGGAGCTGTTTTTT. The encoded protein is CASSPPGATGELFF.

This clonotype was found a few times. The CDR3 region is CSVTGPFSTDTQYF. CDR3 DNA: TGCAGCGTCACGGGACCCTTTAGCACAGATACGCAGTATTTT. The V and J genes are TRBV29-1 and TRBJ2-3, with D perhaps being TRBD1 or TRBD2 (5 bases each). Trimming cost V 6 bases and J 0 bases, with 13 bases left between them. Germline CDR1 and CDR2: SQVTM and ANQGSEA. The CDR3 runs to 14 residues.

A few counts support this clonotype. This rearrangement joins TRBV10-3 to TRBJ2-3; 9 bases agree with TRBD2. This CDR3 spans 14 amino acids. Germline-derived CDR1 and CDR2 are ENHRY and SYGVKD. V was pared by 10 bases and J by 3 bases, with 8 bases of the junction left unmatched. The CDR3 DNA is TGTGCCACTGAAGCGGGAGGAGAAACAGATACGCAGTATTTT. Protein sequence: CATEAGGETDTQYF.

The chain is built from TRBV6-2 or TRBV6-3 and TRBJ2-7; TRBD1 matches at 7 bases. This CDR3 is built from 13 residues. Trimming took 6 bases from V and 3 from J; bases not matched to a gene: 5. Germline CDR1 is MNHEY and CDR2 is SVGEGT. CDR3 DNA sequence: TGTGCCAGCAGCGAACGGGACAGCTACGAGCAGTACTTC. This gives the protein CASSERDSYEQYF.

This clonotype came up many times. The chain has TRBV7-2 and TRBJ2-5, with 12 bases that match TRBD2. Germline trimming cut 2 bases from V and 5 bases from J; bases unmatched to any gene: 9. The V gene's germline CDR1 is SGHTA and CDR2 FQGNSA. The CDR3 has 17 residues. CDR3 sequence: CASSLTTSGGLEETQYF. The CDR3 bases are TGTGCCAGCAGCTTAACGACTAGCGGGGGCCTGGAGGAGACCCAGTACTTC.

The chain couples TRBV14 to TRBJ1-3, with unresolved D. In germline, CDR1 is SGHDN, CDR2 FVKESK. The CDR3 is made up of 13 amino acids. V lost 2 bases to trimming and J lost 4 bases, with 6 bases between them. CDR3 coding DNA: TGTGCCAGCAGCCAAATTGGAGGAAACACCATATATTTT. It specifies CASSQIGGNTIYF. Supplemented by reference TRBV14 and TRBJ1-3, the full variable domain reads EAGVTQFPSHSVIEKGQTVTLRCDPISGHDNLYWYRRVMGKEIKFLLHFVKESKQDESGMPNNRFLAERTGGTYSTLKVQPAELEDSGVYFCASSQIGGNTIYFGEGSWLTVV.

This clonotype was counted a few times. This chain joins TRBV24-1 and TRBJ2-3; tentative D call: TRBD1 (6 bases). This CDR3 region has 17 residues. The V end was cut by 1 base, the J end by 1 base, with 14 bases between. Per the germline V gene, CDR1 is KGHDR and CDR2 is SFDVKD. CDR3 coding DNA: TGTGCCACCAGTGATTTACCGGGACACCCAGGCACAGATACGCAGTATTTT. Residues: CATSDLPGHPGTDTQYF.

This clonotype was recorded at least ten times. The V gene is TRBV4-1, the J gene TRBJ1-1; D gene uncertain. The length of the CDR3 is 13 residues. CDR1 MGHRA and CDR2 YSYEKL come from the germline V gene. The V end was cut by 3 bases, the J end by 1 base, with 6 bases between. CDR3 DNA sequence: TGCGCCAGCAGCCAGTCGGCGAACACTGAAGCTTTCTTT. It encodes CASSQSANTEAFF.